What follows are 15 T cell receptor beta chains derived from one specimen sequenced in a study of beta chain features in type 1 diabetes. Study-level points and caveats: Type 1 diabetes patients had TCRB CDR3s that were shorter (moderately but significantly so) in all four CD4+ subsets.

Their specific antigens are unknown. The authors reverse transcribed all of the isolated RNA, so sequencing captured expressed TCRB transcripts. Profiled with immunoSEQ multiplex PCR; TCRdb holds only in-frame clones, not every one. This table has around 690,000 clones, around 12% appearing once. The sample taken for sequencing was naive CD4+ T cells from blood. The receptors stem from a man aged 30-40 years with type 1 diabetes.

V and J are TRBV6-6 and TRBJ2-1; TRBD1 matches at 9 bases. The J segment lost 2 bases and the V segment lost 2 bases, leaving 4 bases of the junction unmatched. The CDR3 is made up of 16 amino acids. The germline V gene encodes CDR1 MNHNY and CDR2 SVGAGI (reference sequence). The CDR3 spells CASSYRRTGAYNEQFF. In nucleotides, the CDR3 is TGTGCCAGCAGTTACCGGCGGACAGGGGCCTACAATGAGCAGTTCTTC.

The rearrangement joins TRBV5-4 to TRBJ1-4; a possible D gene is TRBD1 (5 bases). The ends were cut back, 4 bases at V and 3 bases at J, with 13 bases in the middle. In germline, CDR1 is SGHNT, CDR2 YYREEE (reference sequence). This CDR3 comprises 15 residues. The CDR3 nucleotides are TGTGCCAGCAGCACCCGCGGAGGGGCTAATGAAAAACTGTTTTTT. Protein: CASSTRGGANEKLFF.

This sequence joins TRBV11-3 and TRBJ2-1, with a weak D call TRBD1 (6 bases). The CDR3 is made up of 14 amino acids. Trimming left V 1 base short and J 13 bases short, with 17 bases between. CDR1 is SGHNT, CDR2 YENEEA, per germline. The CDR3 loop reads CASSLVPQGSVQFF. DNA for the CDR3: TGTGCCAGCAGCTTAGTCCCACAGGGATCGGTCCAGTTCTTC. The entire variable domain, with the rest obtained from reference TRBV11-3 and TRBJ2-1, is as follows: EAGVVQSPRYKIIEKKQPVAFWCNPISGHNTLYWYLQNLGQGPELLIRYENEEAVDDSQLPKDRFSAERLKGVDSTLKIQPAELGDSAVYLCASSLVPQGSVQFFGPGTRLTVL.

V and J are TRBV5-1 and TRBJ1-1; D not certain. V dropped 6 bases and J dropped 2 bases, with 11 bases sitting between them. Germline CDR1 reads SGHRS; CDR2 reads YFSETQ. The CDR3 length is 13 residues. In nucleotides, the CDR3 is TGCGCCAGCACCGATCAAGGTAACACTGAAGCTTTCTTT. This gives the protein CASTDQGNTEAFF.

As regards this clone: Distinct nucleotide sequences in the sample also encode this CDR3. The gene calls are TRBV7-9 and TRBJ1-6; the D is unclear. The V end was cut by 1 base, the J end by 5 bases, with 9 bases between. CDR1 is SEHNR, CDR2 FQNEAQ, per germline (reference sequence). This CDR3 has 15 residues. The CDR3 is CASSLGSADNSPLHF. In DNA, the CDR3 is TGTGCCAGCAGCTTAGGTTCGGCAGATAATTCACCCCTCCACTTT.

The V and J genes are TRBV7-6 and TRBJ2-3; D is undetermined. There are 11 residues in the CDR3. Germline V lookup: CDR1 SGHVS, CDR2 FNYEAQ. V shed 8 bases and J shed 1 base, with 4 bases lying between them. The CDR3 here is CASGGTDTQYF. In DNA form, the CDR3 reads TGTGCCAGCGGGGGCACAGATACGCAGTATTTT.

This clone turned up a few times. The genes are TRBV7-8 and TRBJ1-1; D gene unclear. Trimming shortened V by 3 bases and J by 0 bases, and 5 bases separated the two germline ends. Germline CDR1 and CDR2: SGHVS and FQNEAQ. The CDR3 runs to 13 residues. The CDR3 reads CASSFGLNTEAFF. The CDR3 region has the DNA TGTGCCAGCAGCTTTGGGTTGAACACTGAAGCTTTCTTT.

CDR3 in DNA: TGCAGCGTTGAAGGAGGGACTTTCTTT. This codes for CSVEGGTFF. V gene TRBV29-1 combines with J gene TRBJ1-1; D unclear. Trimming removed 1 base from V and 12 bases from J, with 6 bases in between. The CDR3 consists of 9 residues. CDR1 and CDR2 (germline): SQVTM, ANQGSEA.

This clone turned up a few times. This chain joins TRBV4-2 and TRBJ1-4; weak D call: TRBD1 (6 bases). Germline V lookup: CDR1 LGHNA, CDR2 YNFKEQ. V lost 3 bases and J 8 bases, leaving 22 bases between the germline ends. This CDR3 spans 17 amino acids. CDR3 protein: CASSHIIDRSVNEKLFF. The CDR3 DNA reads as TGTGCCAGCAGCCATATTATTGACAGGAGCGTAAACGAAAAACTGTTTTTT.

This chain joins TRBV7-9 and TRBJ1-3; possibly TRBD1 for D (6 bases). Germline V gene lookup returns CDR1 SEHNR and CDR2 FQNEAQ (reference sequence). The CDR3 length is 13 residues. The CDR3 region has the DNA TGTGCGGGGGGCAGATCTACTGGAAACACCATATATTTT. Protein: CAGGRSTGNTIYF.

This chain connects TRBV19 to TRBJ2-1, with 9 nucleotides matching TRBD1. The CDR3 extends over 15 amino acids. Germline-derived CDR1 and CDR2 are LNHDA and SQIVND (reference sequence). The trim removed 7 bases at V and 9 bases at J, leaving 13 bases unmatched. The CDR3 DNA sequence: TGTGCCAGTATCAGGACAGGGGCCCAGGCAACTGAGCAGTTCTTC. It translates to CASIRTGAQATEQFF. The complete variable domain, with remaining parts taken from reference TRBV19 and TRBJ2-1, reads DGGITQSPKYLFRKEGQNVTLSCEQNLNHDAMYWYRQDPGQGLRLIYYSQIVNDFQKGDIAEGYSVSREKKESFPLTVTSAQKNPTAFYLCASIRTGAQATEQFFGPGTRLTVL.

The chain has TRBV28 and TRBJ1-4; D remains ambiguous. There are 12 residues in the CDR3. V was shortened by 3 bases and J by 13 bases, with 12 bases between the two germline ends. Germline loops: CDR1 MDHEN, CDR2 SYDVKM. The CDR3 loop reads CASSFRPPRLFF. The CDR3, as DNA: TGTGCCAGCAGTTTCCGCCCACCCAGACTGTTTTTT.

This chain joins TRBV5-5 and TRBJ2-5; D perhaps matches TRBD1 (5 bases). With 6 bases removed from V and 4 bases from J, the gap between germline ends came to 22 bases. Germline lookup yields CDR1 SGHKS and CDR2 YYEKEE (reference sequence). The CDR3 is 16 amino acids. The CDR3 DNA is TGTGCCAGCAACCTAGGAGTGTCCACAGGACGAGAGACCCAGTACTTC. Encoded protein: CASNLGVSTGRETQYF.

This sequence joins TRBV5-4 and TRBJ2-5; D may be TRBD2 (6 bases). Deletions cut 0 bases from V and 1 base from J, with 13 bases between. Germline V gene data show CDR1 as SGHNT and CDR2 as YYREEE (reference sequence). This CDR3 has 16 residues. The CDR3 here is CASSLDLAGIQETQYF. The CDR3, as DNA: TGTGCCAGCAGCTTGGATCTGGCGGGAATCCAAGAGACCCAGTACTTC.

The table lists this clone with a few counts. The chain couples TRBV7-2 to TRBJ2-7; 8 nucleotides align to TRBD1. CDR1 and CDR2 from the germline V gene are SGHTA and FQGNSA. The ends lost 5 bases at V and 6 bases at J; junction bases unmatched: 6. The CDR3 runs 13 residues. The DNA of the CDR3 is TGTGCCAGCAGCAACGGACAGGGCGGCGAGCAGTACTTC. Translating gives CASSNGQGGEQYF.